The present TCR beta chain was sequenced within a study of T cells after yellow fever vaccination. In the study overall: With SMART-Seq v4 Ultra Low Input, the fractions containing low cell numbers were prepared. The study's findings and limits: Among all clonotypes, a small share was observed in both CD4 and CD8 compartments. Most clones from primary vaccination were detected again post-booster (roughly 96% CD4, roughly 91% CD8).

Germline V lookup: CDR1 LGHNT, CDR2 FRNRAP. CDR3 length: 13 residues. V was pared by 5 bases and J by 4 bases, with 9 bases between. This clonotype was found many times. No antigen is known for it. TCR cDNA was made by 5'RACE template switching, adding a universal primer site and UMIs. TCRdb passed the 5' RACE reads through MiXCR, listing each CDR3 protein once. This table holds around 350,000 distinct CDR3 sequences, under 7.5% found once. The V and J genes are TRBV12-5 and TRBJ1-5, with D uncertain. The input for sequencing was PBMCs, taken 5 days after the yellow fever booster vaccination. The receptor comes from a man aged 30-40 years who received the YFV17D yellow fever vaccine. CDR3 sequence: CASGVGGNQPQHF. CDR3 sequence (DNA): TGTGCTAGTGGTGTAGGAGGGAATCAGCCCCAGCATTTT. Using reference TRBV12-5 and TRBJ1-5 for the parts outside the CDR3, the full variable domain is DARVTQTPRHKVTEMGQEVTMRCQPILGHNTVFWYRQTMMQGLELLAYFRNRAPLDDSGMPKDRFSAEMPDATLATLKIQPSEPRDSAVYFCASGVGGNQPQHFGDGTRLSIL.